The present entry profiles one T cell receptor beta chain with its context. The antigen it binds to is not known. Within one base of it there is no much larger clone, and no base qualities were kept. TCRB CDR3 regions were amplified from around 2.1 ug genomic DNA, or all available DNA if less, using the immunoSEQ assay. The multiplex PCR relied on 60 forward primers for TCR V beta segments and 13 reverse primers for J beta segments. To estimate reads per starting template, synthetic control templates were spiked into each sample at limiting dilution. The Illumina HiSeq System generated sequencing reads of 87 bp. From the authors' description of their analysis: PCR and sequencing errors were removed by merging closely related sequences with a nearest neighbor algorithm. TCR overlap was defined as the percentage of unique tumor TCR beta sequences that were also found in the peripheral blood of the same patient. TCRdb limited this immuneACCESS table to in-frame rearrangements with V and J called. A share of clones is missing; checked studies link under half to unresolved V genes, and the rest is unexplained. V, J and clone size were drawn from that table, and D and trimming were deduced from the DNA. This sample has about 99,000 clones in its table, and 80% of those were observed once. 5.4% of the sample lies in the top ten.

This entry comes from a study of glioma-infiltrating T cells after dendritic cell vaccination listed by TCRdb under 2016. In the study overall: The cohort included some 15 glioblastoma patients drawn from Phase I and II dendritic cell vaccination trials, of whom 9 were newly diagnosed and 6 had recurrent disease. Patients received autologous tumor lysate-pulsed dendritic cell vaccination between 2003 and 2012. Each patient got three intradermal injections of the dendritic cell vaccine, spaced at biweekly intervals, in the arm below the axilla. Survival after dendritic cell vaccination was correlated with TCR sequencing metrics, including TIL content and tumor-blood repertoire overlap. The vaccine consisted of monocyte-derived dendritic cells cultured approximately seven days with IL-4 and GM-CSF, then pulsed overnight with autologous tumor lysate. In glioblastoma patients vaccinated with dendritic cells, deep sequencing of TCR beta CDR3 regions served to measure the amount of tumor-infiltrating lymphocytes and to compare repertoires between tumor and blood. On the study overall, not on this receptor specifically: After dendritic cell vaccination, a higher estimated pretreatment TIL content predicted longer time to progression and overall survival. TCR clonality showed no direct relationship with survival, which suggests that a diverse polyclonal response may be important. The cohort was small and heterogeneous, few patients had complete blood and tumor sets, and even fewer had initial-recurrent tumor pairs. The TCR overlap response model with three groups was called speculative and said to need prospective validation.

The CDR3 goes from the cysteine to the phenylalanine over 18 residues. Only the CDR3 DNA stays, 54 bases, in frame from base 1. The germline V gene gives CDR1 as SNHLY and CDR2 as FYNNEI. The junction shows trimming of 7 bases on V and 0 bases on J, and the gene matches do not reach 15 bases of it. In light of the paper, this sample's time point label describes: after dendritic cell vaccination, including at tumor progression/relapse. To be selected, patients needed enough residual fresh-frozen tumor tissue and more than two years of available survival data. Molecular status otherwise varied across the glioblastoma patients, but none of them carried an isocitrate dehydrogenase mutation. PBMC collection took place before vaccination, two weeks after the third vaccination, and at tumor progression if progression occurred. The Qiagen DNeasy Blood extraction Kit was used to extract genomic DNA.

Sequencing was performed on blood, taken after dendritic cell vaccination. The chain uses TRBV2 and TRBJ1-3, with 7 middle bases fitting TRBD1. The sequence derives from a human donor with glioblastoma. The sequence in DNA is TGTGCCAGCAACTCAGGGGACAGAGAATACCTCTCTGGAAACACCATATATTTT. Translated, it reads CASNSGDREYLSGNTIYF. Full variable domain (CDR3 extended with the reference TRBV2 and TRBJ1-3 proteins): EPEVTQTPSHQVTQMGQEVILRCVPISNHLYFYWYRQILGQKVEFLVSFYNNEISEKSEIFDDQFSVERPDGSNFTLKIRSTKLEDSAMYFCASNSGDREYLSGNTIYFGEGSWLTVV.